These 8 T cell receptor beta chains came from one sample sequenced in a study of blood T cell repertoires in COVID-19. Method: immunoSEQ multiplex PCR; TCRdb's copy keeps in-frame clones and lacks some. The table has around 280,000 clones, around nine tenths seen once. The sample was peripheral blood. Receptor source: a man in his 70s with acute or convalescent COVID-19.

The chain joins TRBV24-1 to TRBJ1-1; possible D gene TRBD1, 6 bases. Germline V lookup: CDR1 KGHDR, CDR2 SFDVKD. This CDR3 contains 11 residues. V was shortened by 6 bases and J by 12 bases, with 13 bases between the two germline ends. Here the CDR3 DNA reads TGTGCCACCAGTTACCAGGGGAGACCTTTCTTT. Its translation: CATSYQGRPFF.

This CDR3 is CASKEKWYNEQFF. CDR3 DNA sequence: TGTGCCAGCAAAGAGAAATGGTACAATGAGCAGTTCTTC. This chain connects TRBV6-5 to TRBJ2-1; D is ambiguous. V lost 7 bases and J lost 4, with 11 bases in between. Germline lookup yields CDR1 MNHEY and CDR2 SVGAGI. This CDR3 comprises 13 residues.

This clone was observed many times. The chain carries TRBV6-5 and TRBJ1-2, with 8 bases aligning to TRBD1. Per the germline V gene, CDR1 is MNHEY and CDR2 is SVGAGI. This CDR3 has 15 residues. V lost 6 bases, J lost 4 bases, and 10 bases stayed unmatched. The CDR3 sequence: CASSPNQGAGYGYTF. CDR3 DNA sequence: TGTGCCAGCAGCCCCAACCAGGGGGCCGGCTATGGCTACACCTTC.

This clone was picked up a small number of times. CDR3 sequence (DNA): TGTGCCAGCAGCCTCAGCGGGGGCCCTTACAATGAGCAGTTCTTC. Amino acids: CASSLSGGPYNEQFF. The chain employs TRBV4-2 and TRBJ2-1, with TRBD2 matching 8 bases. The CDR3 sequence is 15 residues long. With 4 bases clipped from V and 4 bases from J, the junction kept 6 bases outside the gene matches. CDR1 and CDR2 from the germline V gene are LGHNA and YNFKEQ.

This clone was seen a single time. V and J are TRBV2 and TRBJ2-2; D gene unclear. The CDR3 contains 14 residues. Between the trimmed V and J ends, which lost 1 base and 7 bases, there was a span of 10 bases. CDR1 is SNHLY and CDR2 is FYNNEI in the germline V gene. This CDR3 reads CASSEVRSGGELFF. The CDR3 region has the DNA TGTGCCAGCAGTGAAGTAAGGTCGGGCGGGGAGCTGTTTTTT.

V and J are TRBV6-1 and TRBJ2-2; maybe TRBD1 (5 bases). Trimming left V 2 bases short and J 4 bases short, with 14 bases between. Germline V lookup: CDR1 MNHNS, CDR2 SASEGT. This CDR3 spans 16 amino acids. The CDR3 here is CASSEQQADLTGELFF. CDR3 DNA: TGTGCCAGCAGTGAACAACAGGCGGACCTCACCGGGGAGCTGTTTTTT.

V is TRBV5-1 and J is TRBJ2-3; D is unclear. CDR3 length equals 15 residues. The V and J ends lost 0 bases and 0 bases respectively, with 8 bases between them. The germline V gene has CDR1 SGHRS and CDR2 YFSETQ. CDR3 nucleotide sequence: TGCGCCAGCAGCTTGGACGGTGCTAGCACAGATACGCAGTATTTT. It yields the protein CASSLDGASTDTQYF.

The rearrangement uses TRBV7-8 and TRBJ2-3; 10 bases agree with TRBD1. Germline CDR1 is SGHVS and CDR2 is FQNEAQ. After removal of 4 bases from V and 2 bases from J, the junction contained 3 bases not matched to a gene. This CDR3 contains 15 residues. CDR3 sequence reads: CASSWGQGHTDTQYF. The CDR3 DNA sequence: TGTGCCAGCAGCTGGGGACAGGGGCACACAGATACGCAGTATTTT.